This TCR beta chain was captured in a study of blood T cell repertoires in COVID-19. The data were produced by immunoSEQ multiplex PCR, yet TCRdb's version contains in-frame clones alone and is incomplete. In the table there are around 110,000 clones, just under 85% of which are singletons. V was shortened by 2 bases and J by 3 bases, with 7 bases between the two germline ends. The CDR3 is 14 amino acids. The germline V gene has CDR1 MNHNS and CDR2 SASEGT. V usage is TRBV6-1 and J usage is TRBJ1-4; possibly TRBD1 for D (5 bases). Source material: peripheral blood. The receptor comes from a man in his sixties or seventies with active or convalescent COVID-19. CDR3 in amino acids: CASSEKGSNEKLFF. The CDR3 nucleotides are TGTGCCAGCAGTGAAAAGGGGTCTAATGAAAAACTGTTTTTT.